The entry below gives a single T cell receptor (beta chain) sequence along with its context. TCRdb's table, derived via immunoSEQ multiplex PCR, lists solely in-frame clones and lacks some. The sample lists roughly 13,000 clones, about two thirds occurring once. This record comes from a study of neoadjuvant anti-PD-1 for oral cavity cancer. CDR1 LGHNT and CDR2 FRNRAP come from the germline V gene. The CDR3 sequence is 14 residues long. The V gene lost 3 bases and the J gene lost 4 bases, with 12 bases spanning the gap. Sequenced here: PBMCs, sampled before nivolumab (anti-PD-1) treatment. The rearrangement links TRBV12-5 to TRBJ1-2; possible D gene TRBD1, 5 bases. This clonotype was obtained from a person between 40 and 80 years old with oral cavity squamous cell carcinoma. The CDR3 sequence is CASGFQGTVYGYTF. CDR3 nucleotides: TGTGCTAGTGGTTTTCAAGGGACGGTCTATGGCTACACCTTC.